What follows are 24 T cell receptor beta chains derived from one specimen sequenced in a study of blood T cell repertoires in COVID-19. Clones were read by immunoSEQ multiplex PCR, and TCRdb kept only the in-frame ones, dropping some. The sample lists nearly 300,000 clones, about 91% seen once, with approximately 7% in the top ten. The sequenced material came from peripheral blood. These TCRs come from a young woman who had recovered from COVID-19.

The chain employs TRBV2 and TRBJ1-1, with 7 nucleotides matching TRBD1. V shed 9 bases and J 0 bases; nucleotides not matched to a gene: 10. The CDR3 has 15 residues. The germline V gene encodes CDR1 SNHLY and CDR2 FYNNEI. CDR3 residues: CARSKGAGVNTEAFF. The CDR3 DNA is TGTGCCAGGTCCAAGGGGGCTGGGGTGAACACTGAAGCTTTCTTT.

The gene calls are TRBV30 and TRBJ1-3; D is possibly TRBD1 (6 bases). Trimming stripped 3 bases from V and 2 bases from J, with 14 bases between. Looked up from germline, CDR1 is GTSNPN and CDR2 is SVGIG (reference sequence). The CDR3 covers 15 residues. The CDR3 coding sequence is TGTGCCTGGAGCACGGGAAAGGGGGCTGGAAACACCATATATTTT. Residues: CAWSTGKGAGNTIYF.

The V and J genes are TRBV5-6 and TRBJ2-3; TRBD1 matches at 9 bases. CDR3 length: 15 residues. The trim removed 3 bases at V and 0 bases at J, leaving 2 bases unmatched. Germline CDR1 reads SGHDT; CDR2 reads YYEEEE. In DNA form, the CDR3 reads TGTGCCAGCAGCTGGACAGGGGCAAGCACAGATACGCAGTATTTT. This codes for CASSWTGASTDTQYF. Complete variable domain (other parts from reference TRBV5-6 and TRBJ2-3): DAGVTQSPTHLIKTRGQQVTLRCSPKSGHDTVSWYQQALGQGPQFIFQYYEEEERQRGNFPDRFSGHQFPNYSSELNVNALLLGDSALYLCASSWTGASTDTQYFGPGTRLTVL.

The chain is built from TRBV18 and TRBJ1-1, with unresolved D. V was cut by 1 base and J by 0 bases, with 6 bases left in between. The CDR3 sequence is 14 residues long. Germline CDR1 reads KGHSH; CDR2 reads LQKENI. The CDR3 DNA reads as TGTGCCAGCTCACCACTGAGCATGAACACTGAAGCTTTCTTT. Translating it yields CASSPLSMNTEAFF.

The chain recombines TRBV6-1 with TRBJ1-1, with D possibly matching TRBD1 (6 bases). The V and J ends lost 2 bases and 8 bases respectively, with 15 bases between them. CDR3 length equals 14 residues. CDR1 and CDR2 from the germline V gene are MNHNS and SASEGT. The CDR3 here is CASSEKGSGQEAFF. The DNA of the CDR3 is TGTGCCAGCAGTGAAAAGGGGTCGGGACAAGAAGCTTTCTTT.

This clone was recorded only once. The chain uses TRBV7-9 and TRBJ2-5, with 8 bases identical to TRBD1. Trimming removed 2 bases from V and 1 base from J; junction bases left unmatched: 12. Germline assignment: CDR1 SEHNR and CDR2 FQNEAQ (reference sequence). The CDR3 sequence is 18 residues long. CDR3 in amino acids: CASSLSVIPGQGQETQYF. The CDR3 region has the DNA TGTGCCAGCAGCTTATCCGTTATCCCCGGACAGGGCCAAGAGACCCAGTACTTC.

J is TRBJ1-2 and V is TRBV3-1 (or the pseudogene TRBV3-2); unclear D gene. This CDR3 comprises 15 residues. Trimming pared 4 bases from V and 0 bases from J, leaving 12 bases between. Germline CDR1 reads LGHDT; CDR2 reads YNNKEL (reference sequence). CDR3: CASSPRVGANYGYTF. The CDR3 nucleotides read TGTGCCAGCAGCCCGCGGGTAGGAGCTAACTATGGCTACACCTTC.

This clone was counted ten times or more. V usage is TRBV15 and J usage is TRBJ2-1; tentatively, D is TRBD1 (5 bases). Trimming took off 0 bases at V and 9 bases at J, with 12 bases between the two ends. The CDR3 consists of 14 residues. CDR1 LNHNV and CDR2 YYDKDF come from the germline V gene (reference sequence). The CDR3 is CATSRDRATAEQFF. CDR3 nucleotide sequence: TGTGCCACCAGCAGAGATCGGGCGACAGCTGAGCAGTTCTTC.

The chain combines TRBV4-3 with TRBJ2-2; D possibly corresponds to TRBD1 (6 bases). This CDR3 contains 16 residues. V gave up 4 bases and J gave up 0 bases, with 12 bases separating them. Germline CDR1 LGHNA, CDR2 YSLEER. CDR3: CASSRNRDSNTGELFF. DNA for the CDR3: TGCGCCAGCAGCCGAAACAGGGATTCGAACACCGGGGAGCTGTTTTTT.

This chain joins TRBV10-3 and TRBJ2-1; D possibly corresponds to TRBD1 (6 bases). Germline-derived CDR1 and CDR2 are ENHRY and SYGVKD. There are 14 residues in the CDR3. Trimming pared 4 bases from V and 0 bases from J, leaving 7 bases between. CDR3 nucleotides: TGTGCCATCAGTGGACAGGACTCCTACAATGAGCAGTTCTTC. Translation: CAISGQDSYNEQFF.

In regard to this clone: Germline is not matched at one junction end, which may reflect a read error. Here the CDR3 reads CSVGGNAEAFF. The CDR3, as DNA: TGCAGCGTTGGAGGGAACGCTGAAGCTTTCTTT. The rearrangement uses TRBV29-1 and TRBJ1-1; D not certain. Germline V gene sequence: CDR1 SQVTM, CDR2 ANQGSEA. This CDR3 is 11 amino acids long.

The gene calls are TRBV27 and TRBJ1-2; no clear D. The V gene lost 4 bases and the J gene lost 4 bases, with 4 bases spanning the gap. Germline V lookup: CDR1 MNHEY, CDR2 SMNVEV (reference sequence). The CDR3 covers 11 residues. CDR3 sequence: CASSSGYGYTF. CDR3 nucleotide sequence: TGTGCCAGCAGTTCAGGCTATGGCTACACCTTC.

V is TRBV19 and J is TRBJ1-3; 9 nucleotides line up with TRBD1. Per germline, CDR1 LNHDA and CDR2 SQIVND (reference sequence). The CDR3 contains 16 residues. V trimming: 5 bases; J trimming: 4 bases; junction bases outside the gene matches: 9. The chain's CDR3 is CASSLVQGASGNTIYF. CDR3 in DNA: TGTGCCAGTAGTTTGGTACAGGGGGCATCGGGAAACACCATATATTTT.

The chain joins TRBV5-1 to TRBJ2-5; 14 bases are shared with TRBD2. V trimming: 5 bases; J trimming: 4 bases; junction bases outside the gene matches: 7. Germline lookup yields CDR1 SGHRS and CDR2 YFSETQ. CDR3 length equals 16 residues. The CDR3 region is CASRTGTSGGTETQYF. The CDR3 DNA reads TGCGCCAGCAGAACCGGGACTAGCGGGGGCACAGAGACCCAGTACTTC.

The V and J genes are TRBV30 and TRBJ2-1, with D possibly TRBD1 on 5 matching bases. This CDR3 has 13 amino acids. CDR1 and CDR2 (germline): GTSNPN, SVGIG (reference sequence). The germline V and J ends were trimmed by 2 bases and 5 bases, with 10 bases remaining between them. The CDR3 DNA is TGTGCCTGGAGTTTAGGGGCCCACAATGAGCAGTTCTTC. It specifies CAWSLGAHNEQFF.

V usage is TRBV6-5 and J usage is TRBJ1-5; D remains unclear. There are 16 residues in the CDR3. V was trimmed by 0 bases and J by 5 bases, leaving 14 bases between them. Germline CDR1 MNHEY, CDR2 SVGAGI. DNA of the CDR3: TGTGCCAGCAGTTACTCTGGGTCCGGGGATGATCAGCCCCAGCATTTT. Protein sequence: CASSYSGSGDDQPQHF.

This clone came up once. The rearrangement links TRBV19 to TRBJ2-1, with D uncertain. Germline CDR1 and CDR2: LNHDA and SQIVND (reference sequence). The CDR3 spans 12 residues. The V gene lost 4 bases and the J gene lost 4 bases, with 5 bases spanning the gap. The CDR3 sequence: CASSSEYNEQFF. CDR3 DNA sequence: TGTGCCAGTAGTAGCGAGTACAATGAGCAGTTCTTC.

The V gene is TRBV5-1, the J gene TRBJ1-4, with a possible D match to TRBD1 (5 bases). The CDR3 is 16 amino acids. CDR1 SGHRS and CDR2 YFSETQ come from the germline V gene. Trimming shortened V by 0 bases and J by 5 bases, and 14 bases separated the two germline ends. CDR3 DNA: TGCGCCAGCAGCTTGGTATCGGGGGACGAAAATGAAAAACTGTTTTTT. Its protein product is CASSLVSGDENEKLFF.

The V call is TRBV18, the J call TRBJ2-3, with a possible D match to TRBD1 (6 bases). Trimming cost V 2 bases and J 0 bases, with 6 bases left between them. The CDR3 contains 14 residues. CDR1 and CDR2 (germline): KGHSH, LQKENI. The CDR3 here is CASSPDRSTDTQYF. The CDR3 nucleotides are TGTGCCAGCTCACCAGACAGGAGCACAGATACGCAGTATTTT.

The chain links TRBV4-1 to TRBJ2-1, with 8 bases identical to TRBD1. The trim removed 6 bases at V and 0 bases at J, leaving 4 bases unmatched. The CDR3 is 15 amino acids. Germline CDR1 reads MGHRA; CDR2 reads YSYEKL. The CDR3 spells CASSSTGGSYNEQFF. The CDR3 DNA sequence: TGCGCCAGCAGTTCTACAGGGGGCTCCTACAATGAGCAGTTCTTC.

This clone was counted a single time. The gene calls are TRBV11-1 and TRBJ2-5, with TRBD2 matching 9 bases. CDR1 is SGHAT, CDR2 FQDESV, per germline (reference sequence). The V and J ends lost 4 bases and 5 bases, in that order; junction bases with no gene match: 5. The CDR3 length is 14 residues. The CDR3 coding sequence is TGTGCCAGCAGCTGGGGACTAGCTGTGGAGACCCAGTACTTC. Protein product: CASSWGLAVETQYF.

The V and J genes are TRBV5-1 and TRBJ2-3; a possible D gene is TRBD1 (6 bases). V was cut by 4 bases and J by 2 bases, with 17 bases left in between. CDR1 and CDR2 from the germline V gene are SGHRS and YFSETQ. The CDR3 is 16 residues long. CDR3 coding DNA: TGCGCCAGCAGCCGGATCACAGGGTCCTTCACAGATACGCAGTATTTT. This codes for CASSRITGSFTDTQYF.

The CDR3 sequence is CASSQLFVQGAVNTEAFF. Written as DNA, the CDR3 is TGTGCCAGCAGCCAATTGTTTGTGCAGGGGGCCGTTAACACTGAAGCTTTCTTT. J is TRBJ1-1 and V is TRBV3-1 (or the pseudogene TRBV3-2), with TRBD1 matching over 8 bases. CDR3 length: 18 residues. V gave up 2 bases and J gave up 2 bases; unmatched junction bases: 13. Germline values: CDR1 LGHDT, CDR2 YNNKEL (reference sequence).

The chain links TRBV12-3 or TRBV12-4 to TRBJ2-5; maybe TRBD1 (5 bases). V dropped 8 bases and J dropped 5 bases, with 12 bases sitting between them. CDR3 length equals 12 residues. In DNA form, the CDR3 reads TGTGCCAGCTTGGACACCATGGAGACCCAGTACTTC. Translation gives CASLDTMETQYF.